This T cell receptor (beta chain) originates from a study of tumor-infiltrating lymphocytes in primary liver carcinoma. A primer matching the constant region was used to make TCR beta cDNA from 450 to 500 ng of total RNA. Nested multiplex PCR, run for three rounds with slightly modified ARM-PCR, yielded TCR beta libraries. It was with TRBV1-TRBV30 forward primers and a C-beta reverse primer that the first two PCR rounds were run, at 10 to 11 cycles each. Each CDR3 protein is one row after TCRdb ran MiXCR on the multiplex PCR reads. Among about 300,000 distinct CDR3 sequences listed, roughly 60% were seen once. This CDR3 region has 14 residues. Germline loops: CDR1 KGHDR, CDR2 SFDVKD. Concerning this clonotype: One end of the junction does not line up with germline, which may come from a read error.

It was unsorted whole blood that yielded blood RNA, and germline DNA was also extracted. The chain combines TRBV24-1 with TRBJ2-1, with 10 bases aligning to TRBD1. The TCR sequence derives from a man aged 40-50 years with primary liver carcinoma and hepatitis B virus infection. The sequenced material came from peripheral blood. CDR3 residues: CVTSPGTGDNEQFF. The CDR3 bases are TGTGTCACCTCCCCCGGGACAGGGGACAATGAGCAGTTCTTC.